The T cell receptor (beta chain) described here comes from a study of blood T cells in healthy people across ages. Study-wide findings and caveats: Changes in expanded clonotypes were possibly confounded, as the CMV status of donors was unknown. More naive CD4+ cells and higher diversity were found in long-lived than in aged donors.

Collection of 9 to 10 milliliters of peripheral blood was performed for each donor. PBMCs, at least 6.5 million per sample, were isolated. Alongside a J-beta primer mix, a sample-barcoded 5' primer served in a second PCR lasting 7 to 11 cycles. Via MiXCR, TCRdb re-called the 5' RACE reads, giving one row per CDR3 protein. The repertoire holds around 1,600,000 distinct CDR3 sequences, with 35% to 45% as singletons. About this clonotype itself: The target antigen is unknown.

The sequenced material came from blood. This TCR derives from a woman younger than 35 in good health.

The CDR3 region has the DNA TGTGCCAGCAGCTTAGTAGGCGAAGTATACAATGAGCAGTTCTTC. This encodes CASSLVGEVYNEQFF. The gene calls are TRBV7-2 and TRBJ2-1, with D unclear. The CDR3 contains 15 residues. Trimming removed 1 base from V and 4 bases from J, with 11 bases in between. The germline CDR1 and CDR2 sequences are SGHTA and FQGNSA. Based on the CDR3 plus reference TRBV7-2 and TRBJ2-1, the full variable domain is GAGVSQSPSNKVTEKGKDVELRCDPISGHTALYWYRQSLGQGLEFLIYFQGNSAPDKSGLPSDRFSAERTGGSVSTLTIQRTQQEDSAVYLCASSLVGEVYNEQFFGPGTRLTVL.